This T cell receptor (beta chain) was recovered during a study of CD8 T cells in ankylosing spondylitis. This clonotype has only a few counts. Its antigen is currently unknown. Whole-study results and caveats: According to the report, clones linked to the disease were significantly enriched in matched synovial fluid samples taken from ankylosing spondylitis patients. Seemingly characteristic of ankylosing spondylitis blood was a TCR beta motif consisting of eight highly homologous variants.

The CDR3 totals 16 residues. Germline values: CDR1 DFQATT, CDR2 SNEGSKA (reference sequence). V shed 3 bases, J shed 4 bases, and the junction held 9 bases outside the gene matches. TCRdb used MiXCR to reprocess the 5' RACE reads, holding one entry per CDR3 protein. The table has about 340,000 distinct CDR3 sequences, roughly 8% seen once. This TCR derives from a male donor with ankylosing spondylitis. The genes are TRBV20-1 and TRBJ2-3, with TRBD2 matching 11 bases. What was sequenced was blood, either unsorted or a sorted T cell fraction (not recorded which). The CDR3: CSASQGLAVLADTQYF. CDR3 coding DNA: TGCAGTGCTAGTCAGGGACTAGCGGTCCTCGCAGATACGCAGTATTTT.